The 23 T cell receptor beta chains in this list originate from one sample, sequenced in a study of post-analysis software for immune sequencing data. The antigens these receptors bind are not known. Findings and caveats of the study: Four to six TRBV segments were significantly more frequent in patients than in controls. TRBV5-6, TRBV5-1 and TRBV20-1 were among these segments.

Unique molecular identifiers had been added to the TCR beta cDNA libraries. TCRdb used MiXCR to reprocess the PCR reads, holding one entry per CDR3 protein. The sample has over 150,000 distinct CDR3 sequences, about 32% seen once. Sequenced input: blood. These receptors all come from a girl aged 10 to 17 with multiple sclerosis.

On this clonotype: This may be a read error: a much more frequent sequence differs by one nucleotide. This sequence joins TRBV7-9 and TRBJ2-3, with D unresolved. Germline CDR1 SEHNR, CDR2 FQNEAQ (reference sequence). The CDR3 runs to 13 residues. CDR3 protein: CVSSLQSTDTQYF. The DNA for the CDR3 is TGTGTCAGCAGCTTACAGAGCACAGATACGCAGTATTTT.

The gene calls are TRBV6-4 and TRBJ2-2, with D perhaps matching TRBD1 (5 bases). Trimming removed 8 bases from V and 5 bases from J, with 21 bases in between. CDR3 size: 16 residues. Germline CDR1 and CDR2: MRHNA and SNTAGT. The CDR3 reads CASGADQGVGTGELFF. The CDR3 DNA follows: TGTGCCAGCGGTGCCGACCAGGGCGTGGGGACCGGGGAGCTGTTTTTT.

This clonotype occurred a few times. The CDR3 DNA sequence: TGCAGCGCCAGCAGGGAGGGGAACTATGGCTACACCTTC. Translated: CSASREGNYGYTF. This sequence joins TRBV29-1 and TRBJ1-2; perhaps TRBD1 as D (5 bases). The CDR3 is 13 amino acids. V lost 7 bases, J lost 2 bases, and 14 bases lay in between. Germline CDR1 is SQVTM and CDR2 is ANQGSEA.

This clonotype was observed a handful of times. J is TRBJ2-5 and V is TRBV6-6, with TRBD1 as a possible D gene (6 bases). Germline lookup yields CDR1 MNHNY and CDR2 SVGAGI (reference sequence). The CDR3 runs to 13 residues. With 4 bases removed from V and 7 bases from J, the gap between germline ends came to 13 bases. The CDR3 DNA follows: TGTGCCAGCAGTTCCCAGGGGAAAGGGACCCAGTACTTC. It encodes CASSSQGKGTQYF.

Regarding this clonotype: A single base separates this from a much larger clone, so it may be a read error. This chain links TRBV29-1 with TRBJ1-1; D not certain. The CDR3 sequence is 14 residues long. The V gene lost 0 bases and the J gene lost 4 bases, with 12 bases spanning the gap. Germline loops: CDR1 SQVTM, CDR2 ANQGSEA. CDR3: CSVEEGEGPTEAFF. As DNA, the CDR3 is TGCAGCGTTGAAGAAGGTGAAGGTCCCACTGAAGCTTTCTTT.

The genes are TRBV5-5 and TRBJ1-5; D ambiguous. The CDR3 consists of 14 residues. Trimming left V 5 bases short and J 4 bases short, with 13 bases between. CDR1 and CDR2 from the germline V gene are SGHKS and YYEKEE (reference sequence). The CDR3 loop reads CASRLEYRNQPQHF. DNA of the CDR3: TGTGCCAGCAGGTTAGAATACCGGAATCAGCCCCAGCATTTT.

This clonotype was counted only a few times. The rearrangement uses TRBV20-1 and TRBJ2-1; 7 bases are shared with TRBD2. CDR3 length equals 13 residues. The germline V gene has CDR1 DFQATT and CDR2 SNEGSKA (reference sequence). The V gene end was trimmed by 3 bases and the J gene end by 4 bases; junction bases not matched to a gene: 3. The CDR3 loop reads CSASSGLYNEQFF. DNA of the CDR3: TGCAGTGCTAGTAGCGGGTTATACAATGAGCAGTTCTTC.

A remark on this clonotype: This may come from a read error, since a much larger clone is one base off. V gene TRBV12-5 combines with J gene TRBJ2-7; 9 bases agree with TRBD2. The CDR3 length is 16 residues. The germline V gene has CDR1 LGHNT and CDR2 FRNRAP. The V segment lost 6 bases and the J segment 4 bases; nucleotides outside the gene matches: 13. The DNA of the CDR3 is TGTGCTAGTGGGGCGGGACTAGCCCCGATCTCTTACGAGCAGTACTTC. Translation: CASGAGLAPISYEQYF.

This clonotype was observed at least ten times. The V and J genes are TRBV7-9 and TRBJ1-6; a weak D match, TRBD1 (5 bases). Germline CDR1 and CDR2: SEHNR and FQNEAQ (reference sequence). The CDR3 runs 15 residues. V was pared by 3 bases and J by 7 bases, with 13 bases between. The CDR3 reads CASSLDNPLNSPLHF. In DNA, the CDR3 is TGTGCCAGCAGCTTGGACAATCCCCTAAATTCACCCCTCCACTTT. The whole variable domain, filled in from reference TRBV7-9 and TRBJ1-6, reads DTGVSQNPRHKITKRGQNVTFRCDPISEHNRLYWYRQTLGQGPEFLTYFQNEAQLEKSRLLSDRFSAERPKGSFSTLEIQRTEQGDSAMYLCASSLDNPLNSPLHFGNGTRLTVT.

With respect to this clonotype: A read error may explain this, as a much larger clone is one base away. The V gene is TRBV12-3 or TRBV12-4, the J gene TRBJ2-1; D is ambiguous. Between the trimmed V and J ends, which lost 6 bases and 10 bases, there was a span of 13 bases. The CDR3 consists of 12 residues. The CDR3 region has the DNA TGTGCCAGCAGCCAACATAGAAGGGAGCAGTTCTTC. It translates to CASSQHRREQFF.

This clonotype was recorded at least ten times. This chain uses TRBV10-3 with TRBJ2-5; perhaps TRBD1 as D (6 bases). Trimming stripped 3 bases from V and 8 bases from J, with 10 bases between. The CDR3 totals 12 residues. The V gene's germline CDR1 is ENHRY and CDR2 SYGVKD. The CDR3 DNA follows: TGTGCCATCAGTGAAGGGGGACACACCCAGTACTTC. Amino acids: CAISEGGHTQYF.

This clonotype showed up many times. The chain couples TRBV20-1 to TRBJ2-7; unclear D gene. The CDR3 covers 13 residues. Germline loops: CDR1 DFQATT, CDR2 SNEGSKA (reference sequence). Trimming took off 6 bases at V and 2 bases at J, with 14 bases between the two ends. CDR3: CSAATGLAYEQYF. The CDR3 DNA is TGCAGTGCCGCGACGGGTTTGGCCTACGAGCAGTACTTC.

The gene calls are TRBV7-2 and TRBJ1-5; 9 positions match TRBD1. Losses at the gene ends were 5 bases for V and 2 bases for J; bases not matched to a gene: 7. This CDR3 is built from 16 residues. Germline CDR1 SGHTA, CDR2 FQGNSA. The CDR3, as DNA: TGTGCCAGCAGCCGGACAGGGGCGAGTGGCAATCAGCCCCAGCATTTT. It specifies CASSRTGASGNQPQHF.

This clonotype was observed at least ten times. The chain links TRBV3-1 to TRBJ2-7; tentatively, D is TRBD2 (5 bases). Germline CDR1 LGHDT, CDR2 YNNKEL (reference sequence). The CDR3 runs to 14 residues. The V gene lost 5 bases and the J gene lost 0 bases, with 11 bases spanning the gap. The CDR3 loop is CASSGSGHSYEQYF. The CDR3 nucleotides are TGTGCCAGCAGCGGGAGCGGCCACTCCTACGAGCAGTACTTC.

This clonotype was detected only once. A much larger clone sits a single nucleotide away, making a read error possible. This sequence joins TRBV7-2 and TRBJ1-2; D ambiguous. Germline CDR1 is SGHTA and CDR2 is FQGNSA. This CDR3 spans 16 amino acids. CDR3 in amino acids: CASSLIAGEGNYGYIF. The CDR3 coding sequence is TGTGCCAGCAGCCTTATTGCCGGGGAGGGCAACTATGGCTACATCTTC.

This clonotype was observed once. Possible read error: a much larger clone is one base away. The chain employs TRBV12-3 or TRBV12-4 and TRBJ2-7; D possibly matches TRBD1 or TRBD2 (5 bases each). The CDR3 has 14 residues. Deletions cut 4 bases from V and 7 bases from J, with 17 bases between. CDR3 nucleotides: TGTGCCAGCAGTTATACGGGGCCGTACAATGAGCAGTACTTC. This codes for CASSYTGPYNEQYF.

Comments on this clonotype: Because the CDR3's place on the DNA is in doubt, the DNA is left out and the CDR3 is given as listed by TCRdb. This chain links TRBV29-1 with TRBJ1-2; the D call of TRBD1 is as the table states it, not checked on the DNA. The CDR3 numbers 15 amino acids, ends counted. Germline-derived CDR1 and CDR2 are SQVTM and ANQGSEA. The CDR3 region is CSVEEFGQGAYGYTF.

This clonotype has ten or more counts. This rearrangement joins TRBV20-1 to TRBJ2-5, with D possibly being TRBD1 or TRBD2 (5 bases each). Germline CDR1 reads DFQATT; CDR2 reads SNEGSKA (reference sequence). The CDR3 runs to 10 residues. The V gene lost 1 base and the J gene lost 8 bases, with 5 bases spanning the gap. The CDR3 DNA is TGCAGTGCTAGAGGGGACACCCAGTACTTC. Protein product: CSARGDTQYF.

This clonotype was counted a few times. An end of the junction differs from the germline gene, which may be a read error. V and J are TRBV20-1 and TRBJ2-1; D not resolved. The CDR3 runs to 14 residues. Looked up from germline, CDR1 is DFQATT and CDR2 is SNEGSKA (reference sequence). CDR3 coding DNA: TGCGGTGCCCCCGGAGCGCTCTCCTACAATGAGCAGTTCTTC. Translation gives CGAPGALSYNEQFF.

This clonotype occurred a few times. The J gene is TRBJ1-1, the V gene TRBV7-9; TRBD1 is a possible D gene (5 bases). The germline V gene has CDR1 SEHNR and CDR2 FQNEAQ (reference sequence). The CDR3 loop spans 15 amino acids. Trimming left V 1 base short and J 0 bases short, with 9 bases between. The DNA for the CDR3 is TGTGCCAGCAGCTTAGTTACAGGAATGAACACTGAAGCTTTCTTT. This encodes CASSLVTGMNTEAFF.

Of note for this clonotype: Being one base from a much bigger clone, this may be a read error. The rearrangement uses TRBV9 and TRBJ2-5, with D perhaps TRBD2 (6 bases). In germline, CDR1 is SGDLS, CDR2 YYNGEE. CDR3 length: 14 amino acids. The CDR3 loop reads CACSVGLAMETQYF. DNA of the CDR3: TGTGCCTGCAGCGTAGGGCTAGCGATGGAGACCCAGTACTTC.

The chain joins TRBV6-5 to TRBJ1-4, with D tentatively TRBD1 (6 bases). The V gene's germline CDR1 is MNHEY and CDR2 SVGAGI. The V and J ends lost 8 bases and 7 bases respectively, with 14 bases between them. The CDR3 loop spans 13 amino acids. The CDR3 loop reads CASYRERGEKLFF. The CDR3 bases are TGTGCCAGCTACAGGGAACGGGGTGAAAAACTGTTTTTT.

The sample holds a few counts of this clonotype. The chain recombines TRBV9 with TRBJ2-3; TRBD2 agrees at 7 bases. The germline V gene encodes CDR1 SGDLS and CDR2 YYNGEE. Trimming cost V 3 bases and J 5 bases; bases outside gene matches: 9. The CDR3 length is 15 residues. The DNA of the CDR3 is TGTGCCAGCAGCGCCGCCGGGACTACAAGAGATACGCAGTATTTT. It codes for CASSAAGTTRDTQYF.